Following are 23 T cell receptor beta chains from one sample sequenced in a study of blood T cell repertoires in COVID-19. TCRdb's copy holds only in-frame clones and misses some; the assay was immunoSEQ multiplex PCR. The profile covers 410,000 or so clones, with around 86% appearing a single time and approximately 1.5% taken by the ten largest. Material for sequencing was peripheral blood. All receptors derive from a woman in her 30s with active or convalescent COVID-19.

CDR3 coding DNA: TGTGCCAGCAGACGAAGCGGGGGCGCTGAAGCTTTCTTT. It is translated as CASRRSGGAEAFF. The chain is built from TRBV12-3 or TRBV12-4 and TRBJ1-1, with a possible D match to TRBD1 (6 bases). V shed 6 bases and J shed 6 bases, with 14 bases lying between them. This CDR3 has 13 amino acids.

This clone has a single count. The chain couples TRBV9 to TRBJ1-4; TRBD1 aligns across 8 bases. Per germline, CDR1 SGDLS and CDR2 YYNGEE. J was trimmed by 4 bases and V by 3 bases; bases with no gene match: 2. The CDR3 is 14 amino acids. Written as DNA, the CDR3 is TGTGCCAGCAGCGCGGACAGGGTTAATGAAAAACTGTTTTTT. Translating gives CASSADRVNEKLFF.

This CDR3 reads CASSRTGGTGELFF. In DNA form, the CDR3 reads TGCGCCAGCAGCAGGACAGGGGGCACCGGGGAGCTGTTTTTT. The chain is built from TRBV5-1 and TRBJ2-2; 10 nucleotides match TRBD1. V was pared by 4 bases and J by 4 bases, with 1 base of the junction left unmatched. The CDR3 has 14 residues. Germline CDR1 is SGHRS and CDR2 is YFSETQ.

This clone showed up just once. The V call is TRBV28, the J call TRBJ1-6; 8 bases match TRBD1. Germline lookup yields CDR1 MDHEN and CDR2 SYDVKM. The CDR3 is 14 residues long. V lost 7 bases, J lost 10 bases, and 9 bases stayed unmatched. CDR3 sequence reads: CASTITGGRSPLHF. CDR3 sequence (DNA): TGTGCCAGCACCATTACAGGGGGGAGATCACCCCTCCACTTT.

This clone was observed a single time. V and J are TRBV4-2 and TRBJ2-7; 10 positions agree with TRBD1. The ends lost 1 base at V and 5 bases at J; junction bases unmatched: 8. Germline V gene sequence: CDR1 LGHNA, CDR2 YNFKEQ. The CDR3 consists of 16 residues. The CDR3 sequence: CASSQGDRGRLDEQYF. The CDR3 nucleotides are TGTGCCAGCAGCCAAGGTGACAGGGGGCGTTTGGACGAGCAGTACTTC.

The chain couples TRBV6-1 to TRBJ1-2; 10 nucleotides agree with TRBD1. With V trimmed by 1 base and J by 4 bases, 0 bases remained unmatched. The CDR3 extends over 14 amino acids. Germline lookup yields CDR1 MNHNS and CDR2 SASEGT. The DNA of the CDR3 is TGTGCCAGCAGTGAAGGGACAGGGGGCTATGGCTACACCTTC. Translating it yields CASSEGTGGYGYTF.

The chain has TRBV3-1 (or the pseudogene TRBV3-2) and TRBJ2-5, with D tentatively TRBD1 (6 bases). The germline V gene encodes CDR1 LGHDT and CDR2 YNNKEL (reference sequence). Trimming left V 4 bases short and J 5 bases short, with 20 bases between. CDR3 length: 16 amino acids. DNA for the CDR3: TGTGCCAGCAGCCCTCGGGACACGGGTGGCTCGGAGACCCAGTACTTC. Residues: CASSPRDTGGSETQYF.

The chain links TRBV11-2 to TRBJ1-3; D perhaps matches TRBD1 (6 bases). The CDR3 runs 15 residues. Germline V gene lookup returns CDR1 SGHAT and CDR2 FQNNGV. Trimming took 5 bases from V and 2 from J, leaving 13 bases between them. CDR3 amino acids: CASSPAGAAGNTIYF. For the CDR3, the DNA is TGTGCCAGCAGCCCAGCAGGGGCCGCTGGAAACACCATATATTTT.

The chain couples TRBV11-2 to TRBJ1-6; the D is unclear. Looked up from germline, CDR1 is SGHAT and CDR2 is FQNNGV. The CDR3 is 14 amino acids. V lost 2 bases to trimming and J lost 5 bases, with 7 bases between them. The CDR3 is CASSLHQNNSPLHF. CDR3 coding DNA: TGTGCCAGCAGCTTACACCAGAATAATTCACCCCTCCACTTT.

The gene calls are TRBV6-2 or TRBV6-3 and TRBJ2-3; 7 bases align to TRBD1. Germline V gene lookup returns CDR1 MNHEY and CDR2 SVGEGT. This CDR3 has 15 residues. The ends lost 2 bases at V and 4 bases at J; junction bases unmatched: 6. Written as DNA, the CDR3 is TGTGCCAGCAGTTACGATGAGGGGGCGCCAGATACGCAGTATTTT. It specifies CASSYDEGAPDTQYF.

CDR3 sequence reads: CASSLAVAPYEQYF. The CDR3 region has the DNA TGCGCCAGCAGCTTGGCCGTAGCGCCGTACGAGCAGTACTTC. The chain combines TRBV5-1 with TRBJ2-7; D is possibly TRBD2 (5 bases). Per germline, CDR1 SGHRS and CDR2 YFSETQ. The CDR3 spans 14 residues. V shed 0 bases and J shed 4 bases, with 11 bases lying between them. Combining the CDR3 with reference TRBV5-1 and TRBJ2-7 gives the whole variable domain KAGVTQTPRYLIKTRGQQVTLSCSPISGHRSVSWYQQTPGQGLQFLFEYFSETQRNKGNFPGRFSGRQFSNSRSEMNVSTLELGDSALYLCASSLAVAPYEQYFGPGTRLTVT.

This sequence joins TRBV9 and TRBJ2-1; TRBD2 matches 11 bases. J lost 0 bases, V lost 4 bases, and 12 bases had no gene match. The CDR3 consists of 19 residues. The germline V gene has CDR1 SGDLS and CDR2 YYNGEE. The CDR3 reads CASSPRVSGGAHSYNEQFF. DNA of the CDR3: TGTGCCAGCAGCCCCAGGGTTAGCGGGGGGGCCCACTCCTACAATGAGCAGTTCTTC. Variable domain in full (rest from reference TRBV9 and TRBJ2-1): DSGVTQTPKHLITATGQRVTLRCSPRSGDLSVYWYQQSLDQGLQFLIQYYNGEERAKGNILERFSAQQFPDLHSELNLSSLELGDSALYFCASSPRVSGGAHSYNEQFFGPGTRLTVL.

This clone was counted once. This chain links TRBV6-2 or TRBV6-3 with TRBJ1-4; D call uncertain. The CDR3 consists of 15 residues. V was shortened by 5 bases and J by 4 bases, with 14 bases between the two germline ends. From germline, CDR1 is MNHEY and CDR2 SVGEGT. The CDR3 bases are TGTGCCAGCAGTGCGCATGATGCCGGTAATGAAAAACTGTTTTTT. Residues: CASSAHDAGNEKLFF.

This clone occurred once. The chain carries TRBV5-6 and TRBJ1-2, with TRBD1 matching 9 bases. The V and J ends lost 5 bases and 8 bases, in that order; junction bases with no gene match: 10. CDR3 size: 14 residues. Germline loops: CDR1 SGHDT, CDR2 YYEEEE. DNA of the CDR3: TGTGCCAGCAGGTTTCGACAGGGGGGGGGCGGCTACACCTTC. It is translated as CASRFRQGGGGYTF.

This clone was seen a handful of times. The CDR3 bases are TGTGCCAGCAGCAGGCAGGCCTTCCAAGAGACCCAGTACTTC. Translating gives CASSRQAFQETQYF. The V gene is TRBV7-2, the J gene TRBJ2-5; D remains unclear. The germline gives CDR1 SGHTA, CDR2 FQGNSA. The CDR3 runs 14 residues. V was trimmed by 5 bases and J by 1 base, leaving 11 bases between them.

This chain joins TRBV4-1 and TRBJ1-4; weak D call: TRBD1 (6 bases). The length of the CDR3 is 14 residues. V gave up 4 bases and J gave up 4 bases, with 10 bases separating them. In germline, CDR1 is MGHRA, CDR2 YSYEKL. This chain's CDR3 is CASSPTGFNEKLFF. The CDR3 DNA reads as TGCGCCAGCAGCCCGACAGGATTTAATGAAAAACTGTTTTTT.

The V gene is TRBV7-9, the J gene TRBJ1-3; D gene uncertain. V was shortened by 6 bases and J by 0 bases, with 6 bases between the two germline ends. The CDR3 consists of 13 residues. Germline V gives CDR1 SEHNR, CDR2 FQNEAQ (reference sequence). The CDR3 sequence is CASRQNSGNTIYF. The CDR3 nucleotides read TGTGCCAGCAGGCAGAACTCTGGAAACACCATATATTTT.

The chain links TRBV7-8 to TRBJ1-5, with D uncertain. The CDR3 loop spans 18 amino acids. The germline CDR1 and CDR2 sequences are SGHVS and FQNEAQ. Between the trimmed V and J ends, which lost 1 base and 0 bases, there was a span of 16 bases. This CDR3 is CASSLDGLGVYSNQPQHF. The CDR3 DNA is TGTGCCAGCAGCTTAGATGGTCTAGGTGTTTATAGCAATCAGCCCCAGCATTTT.

The V call is TRBV30, the J call TRBJ1-1, with 9 bases fitting TRBD1. The CDR3 has 13 residues. J gave up 6 bases and V 2 bases, and 4 bases lay outside the gene matches. The germline gives CDR1 GTSNPN, CDR2 SVGIG (reference sequence). CDR3 DNA sequence: TGTGCCTGGAGTTGGGGACAGGGCTCTGAAGCTTTCTTT. Its translation: CAWSWGQGSEAFF.

This rearrangement joins TRBV2 to TRBJ2-3; 7 bases agree with TRBD2. This CDR3 is 17 amino acids long. The V gene end was trimmed by 5 bases and the J gene end by 2 bases; junction bases not matched to a gene: 13. Germline CDR1 reads SNHLY; CDR2 reads FYNNEI. CDR3 nucleotide sequence: TGTGCCAGCAGTTACCTGAGCGGGGCGGGGTTCACAGATACGCAGTATTTT. Translating gives CASSYLSGAGFTDTQYF.

The V and J genes are TRBV11-2 and TRBJ2-1; 12 bases match TRBD2. V trimming: 4 bases; J trimming: 4 bases; junction bases outside the gene matches: 2. The CDR3 has 15 residues. Germline V gene data show CDR1 as SGHAT and CDR2 as FQNNGV. CDR3 in amino acids: CASSSGLAGYNEQFF. The DNA for the CDR3 is TGTGCCAGCAGCTCCGGACTAGCGGGGTACAATGAGCAGTTCTTC.

J is TRBJ1-3 and V is TRBV2; the D gene is possibly TRBD1 (5 bases). This CDR3 is 16 amino acids long. Trimming left V 4 bases short and J 7 bases short, with 20 bases between. Germline V CDR1 and CDR2: SNHLY, FYNNEI. Here the CDR3 DNA reads TGTGCCAGCAGTGGGTTACCCGCGGGGGTCGGGAACACCATATATTTT. The encoded protein is CASSGLPAGVGNTIYF.

The V and J genes are TRBV11-3 and TRBJ2-2; D unclear. Germline CDR1 and CDR2: SGHNT and YENEEA. The CDR3 length is 13 residues. The V end lost 0 bases, the J end lost 6 bases, and 5 bases lay between the germline ends. The CDR3 here is CASSLDLAGELFF. In DNA form, the CDR3 reads TGTGCCAGCAGCTTAGATCTTGCCGGGGAGCTGTTTTTT.